These 21 T cell receptor beta chains originate from one sample sequenced in a study of T cell responses to AZD1222 COVID-19 vaccine. Sequencing was performed with immunoSEQ multiplex PCR; in TCRdb, only in-frame clones are kept and a portion is missing. The table includes 84,000 or so clones, 75% to 90% detected once. The sample consisted of peripheral blood, taken on day 0 of AZD1222 vaccination. The receptor source for this set is an adult in good health.

This chain joins TRBV6-6 and TRBJ2-7; TRBD2 matches at 15 bases. After removal of 5 bases from V and 6 bases from J, the junction contained 5 bases not matched to a gene. Germline CDR1 MNHNY, CDR2 SVGAGI (reference sequence). CDR3 size: 15 residues. This chain's CDR3 is CASSGGLAGGSEQYF. The DNA for the CDR3 is TGTGCCAGCAGTGGGGGACTAGCGGGAGGTTCCGAGCAGTACTTC.

The chain combines TRBV7-9 with TRBJ1-2; possibly TRBD1 for D (6 bases). CDR1 and CDR2 from the germline V gene are SEHNR and FQNEAQ (reference sequence). The CDR3 contains 18 residues. Between the trimmed V and J ends, which lost 1 base and 4 bases, there was a span of 22 bases. CDR3 sequence: CASSLGSGRGNSLYGYTF. The CDR3 DNA sequence: TGTGCCAGCAGCTTAGGATCAGGCAGGGGAAATTCCCTCTATGGCTACACCTTC.

This chain joins TRBV19 and TRBJ2-7; 8 bases map to TRBD1. Germline lookup yields CDR1 LNHDA and CDR2 SQIVND (reference sequence). The CDR3 runs to 13 residues. Trimming cost V 5 bases and J 4 bases; bases outside gene matches: 4. CDR3 residues: CASSFTGGYEQYF. The CDR3 DNA sequence: TGTGCCAGTAGTTTTACAGGGGGATACGAGCAGTACTTC.

V usage is TRBV4-1 and J usage is TRBJ1-2, with D possibly being TRBD1 (6 bases). Germline CDR1 MGHRA, CDR2 YSYEKL. V shed 4 bases and J shed 0 bases, with 9 bases lying between them. The CDR3 runs to 14 residues. The CDR3 protein is CASSPQGSNYGYTF. The CDR3, as DNA: TGCGCCAGCAGCCCACAGGGATCTAACTATGGCTACACCTTC.

CDR3 DNA: TGTGCCTGGAGGGTAGGCGGGACTATTGGGGCTTTCTTT. This codes for CAWRVGGTIGAFF. This rearrangement joins TRBV30 to TRBJ1-1; maybe TRBD1 (5 bases). There are 13 residues in the CDR3. The germline V and J ends were trimmed by 3 bases and 11 bases, with 19 bases remaining between them. The germline CDR1 and CDR2 sequences are GTSNPN and SVGIG (reference sequence).

The gene calls are TRBV9 and TRBJ2-1; D is perhaps TRBD2 (5 bases). Trimming removed 3 bases at V and 8 bases at J, with 15 bases between. This CDR3 has 14 residues. Germline V gene sequence: CDR1 SGDLS, CDR2 YYNGEE. CDR3 sequence: CASSAELVLHEQFF. Written as DNA, the CDR3 is TGTGCCAGCAGCGCCGAACTAGTTCTCCATGAGCAGTTCTTC.

This rearrangement joins TRBV10-3 to TRBJ2-2; D may correspond to TRBD1 or TRBD2 (5 bases each). This CDR3 has 13 amino acids. CDR1 is ENHRY and CDR2 is SYGVKD in the germline V gene. The ends were cut back, 6 bases at V and 6 bases at J, with 11 bases in the middle. Here the CDR3 reads CAIRVGEPGELFF. The DNA for the CDR3 is TGTGCCATCAGGGTGGGGGAGCCCGGGGAGCTGTTTTTT.

The genes are TRBV6-5 and TRBJ1-1; no firm D call. The V and J ends lost 4 bases and 1 base respectively, with 10 bases between them. This CDR3 has 14 residues. Germline assignment: CDR1 MNHEY and CDR2 SVGAGI. In DNA form, the CDR3 reads TGTGCCAGCAGTTTATCGATCAGGAACACTGAAGCTTTCTTT. Translating gives CASSLSIRNTEAFF.

The V and J genes are TRBV29-1 and TRBJ2-7; the D gene is possibly TRBD1 (6 bases). CDR3 length: 12 residues. V was clipped by 4 bases and J by 2 bases, with 9 bases between them. Germline CDR1 reads SQVTM; CDR2 reads ANQGSEA. The CDR3 DNA reads TGCAGCGTTGGGACAGCAACCTACGAGCAGTACTTC. This gives the protein CSVGTATYEQYF.

The chain combines TRBV6-1 with TRBJ1-1; D unclear. V dropped 1 base and J dropped 1 base, with 4 bases sitting between them. This CDR3 contains 13 residues. Germline values: CDR1 MNHNS, CDR2 SASEGT. The DNA for the CDR3 is TGTGCCAGCAGTGAAGGCAGGAACACTGAAGCTTTCTTT. It is translated as CASSEGRNTEAFF.

The V call is TRBV9, the J call TRBJ1-1, with D possibly being TRBD1 (6 bases). The CDR3 spans 14 residues. CDR1 is SGDLS, CDR2 YYNGEE, per germline. With 0 bases removed from V and 4 bases from J, the gap between germline ends came to 10 bases. In DNA form, the CDR3 reads TGTGCCAGCAGCGTAGGGACAGCGCTCACTGAAGCTTTCTTT. This gives the protein CASSVGTALTEAFF.

The chain carries TRBV28 and TRBJ1-5, with D possibly TRBD1 on 6 matching bases. Germline CDR1 MDHEN, CDR2 SYDVKM. The CDR3 runs to 15 residues. Trimming cost V 3 bases and J 6 bases, with 15 bases left between them. The DNA for the CDR3 is TGTGCCAGCAGTTTGCAGCAGGGGATCTCTCAGCCCCAGCATTTT. Translated, it gives CASSLQQGISQPQHF.

This chain joins TRBV7-2 and TRBJ1-2; 7 bases are shared with TRBD1. CDR1 is SGHTA and CDR2 is FQGNSA in the germline V gene. There are 15 residues in the CDR3. The J segment lost 2 bases and the V segment lost 1 base, leaving 4 bases of the junction unmatched. Here the CDR3 DNA reads TGTGCCAGCAGCTTAGAGGCAGGGGGGAACTATGGCTACACCTTC. It specifies CASSLEAGGNYGYTF.

The J gene is TRBJ1-1, the V gene TRBV28; D gene uncertain. This CDR3 has 15 amino acids. V lost 6 bases and J 1 base, leaving 15 bases between the germline ends. CDR1 and CDR2 (germline): MDHEN, SYDVKM. Here the CDR3 reads CASSPAVGGNTEAFF. The CDR3 nucleotides are TGTGCCAGCAGCCCTGCGGTCGGCGGGAACACTGAAGCTTTCTTT.

The chain is built from TRBV5-1 and TRBJ2-5; D is unclear. This CDR3 region has 16 residues. Germline V gives CDR1 SGHRS, CDR2 YFSETQ. V was clipped by 4 bases and J by 1 base, with 17 bases between them. CDR3 in DNA: TGCGCCAGCAGCCAAACCGGTACAGTGCTCCAAGAGACCCAGTACTTC. Protein: CASSQTGTVLQETQYF.

This chain connects TRBV30 to TRBJ1-2, with 8 bases aligning to TRBD1. Germline V gene data show CDR1 as GTSNPN and CDR2 as SVGIG (reference sequence). V shed 3 bases and J 4 bases; nucleotides not matched to a gene: 4. CDR3 length: 13 residues. The DNA for the CDR3 is TGTGCCTGGAGACGGGACAGGCCCTATGGCTACACCTTC. Translation: CAWRRDRPYGYTF.

The chain employs TRBV7-2 and TRBJ1-6, with TRBD1 identical over 9 bases. This CDR3 is 15 amino acids long. Unmatched junction bases numbered 6, after V lost 6 bases and J lost 6 bases. Germline CDR1 reads SGHTA; CDR2 reads FQGNSA. The CDR3 sequence: CASSFGTGFNSPLHF. In DNA form, the CDR3 reads TGTGCCAGCAGTTTCGGGACAGGGTTTAATTCACCCCTCCACTTT.

The chain is built from TRBV5-5 and TRBJ2-5; D may be TRBD2 (6 bases). CDR1 and CDR2 from the germline V gene are SGHKS and YYEKEE (reference sequence). Trimming removed 0 bases at V and 5 bases at J, with 14 bases between. This CDR3 spans 15 amino acids. CDR3 nucleotides: TGTGCCAGCAGCTTGGGTGGGGCGGGAAGTGAGACCCAGTACTTC. It codes for CASSLGGAGSETQYF.

The J gene is TRBJ2-2, the V gene TRBV19; 7 nucleotides align to TRBD2. V was clipped by 2 bases and J by 3 bases; unmatched bases: 6. The CDR3 totals 16 residues. In germline, CDR1 is LNHDA, CDR2 SQIVND (reference sequence). The CDR3 loop reads CASSIMAGEHTGELFF. The CDR3 DNA reads TGTGCCAGTAGTATAATGGCGGGAGAGCACACCGGGGAGCTGTTTTTT.

This chain uses TRBV9 with TRBJ2-3; D uncertain. Trimming removed 0 bases from V and 0 bases from J, with 8 bases in between. In germline, CDR1 is SGDLS, CDR2 YYNGEE. This CDR3 spans 15 amino acids. CDR3 DNA sequence: TGTGCCAGCAGCGTAGGGGTGTCTAGCACAGATACGCAGTATTTT. Protein: CASSVGVSSTDTQYF.

The chain carries TRBV5-5 and TRBJ2-3; D tentatively fits TRBD1 or TRBD2 (6 bases each). Trimming stripped 0 bases from V and 5 bases from J, with 16 bases between. Germline V gene sequence: CDR1 SGHKS, CDR2 YYEKEE (reference sequence). This CDR3 is 16 amino acids long. The CDR3 bases are TGTGCCAGCAGCTTGGATGGGGGGTTCAGGGGAGATACGCAGTATTTT. This sequence encodes CASSLDGGFRGDTQYF.